The 2 T cell receptor beta chains below all came from one sample that was sequenced in a study of blood T cell repertoires in COVID-19. Clones were sequenced by immunoSEQ multiplex PCR, and TCRdb holds only the in-frame ones, with some missing. Among around 200,000 clones listed, around 88% were seen once. Sequencing input: PBMCs or T cells enriched from blood (not recorded which). These receptor sequences come from a man aged 40-49 years with acute COVID-19.

This rearrangement joins TRBV29-1 to TRBJ1-4, with D possibly being TRBD1 (5 bases). The V gene lost 4 bases and the J gene lost 5 bases, with 8 bases spanning the gap. Germline V gives CDR1 SQVTM, CDR2 ANQGSEA. The CDR3 covers 12 residues. CDR3 nucleotides: TGCAGCGTTGTGGGGCCGAATGAAAAACTGTTTTTT. This encodes CSVVGPNEKLFF.

The chain employs TRBV2 and TRBJ1-1; D is ambiguous. Trimming shortened V by 6 bases and J by 0 bases, and 11 bases separated the two germline ends. This CDR3 region has 14 residues. Germline CDR1 reads SNHLY; CDR2 reads FYNNEI. The CDR3 here is CASSPRGLNTEAFF. For the CDR3, the DNA is TGTGCCAGCAGCCCCCGGGGTCTGAACACTGAAGCTTTCTTT.